This is a list of T cell receptor beta chains from one sample in a study of blood T cell repertoires in COVID-19. This table comes from immunoSEQ multiplex PCR, and its TCRdb copy is limited to in-frame clones, with some not included. The sample has roughly 120,000 clones, roughly 79% seen once. What was sequenced was peripheral blood. Every receptor here comes from a woman over 75 with active or convalescent COVID-19. CDR3s include the opening cysteine and the closing phenylalanine or tryptophan. The D gene is left open where the match is weak. Rows may omit the clone size; those that give it use once, few, many or a size class.

size | J | V | D | length | DNA | CDR3
. | TRBJ2-3 | TRBV29-1 | TRBD1 | 12 | TGCAGCGCGAAACAGGGGGCAGATACGCAGTATTTT | CSAKQGADTQYF
. | TRBJ2-7 | TRBV6-5 | TRBD2 | 15 | TGTGCCAGCAGCCTTCAAGCGGGAGCCACCTACGAGCAGTACTTC | CASSLQAGATYEQYF
once | TRBJ1-2 | TRBV25-1 | . | 13 | TGTGCCACCCGGGGGGGGGCTTACTATGGCTACACCTTC | CATRGGAYYGYTF
once | TRBJ2-1 | TRBV6-2/TRBV6-3 | TRBD2 | 16 | TGTGCCAGCAGCGAGGATGGGACTAGCGGGGACAATGAGCAGTTCTTC | CASSEDGTSGDNEQFF
. | TRBJ2-1 | TRBV7-9 | TRBD2 | 14 | TGTGCCAGCAGCTTGGGTAGCGGGAGCTCCCTTCCTGTCTTC | CASSLGSGSSLPVF
. | TRBJ2-2 | TRBV14 | . | 14 | TGTGCCAGCAGCCCCCGCGGTTACACCGGGGAGCTGTTTTTT | CASSPRGYTGELFF
few | TRBJ2-1 | TRBV6-8 | TRBD2 | 15 | TGTGCCAGCAGTTACACCCTTAGCGGGCACAATGAGCAGTTCTTC | CASSYTLSGHNEQFF
. | TRBJ2-1 | TRBV2 | . | 17 | TGTGCCAGCAGTCCGACCTACCTTCCTAGCTACAGAGGTGAGCAGTTCTTC | CASSPTYLPSYRGEQFF
. | TRBJ2-2 | TRBV4-3 | . | 16 | TGCGCCAGCAGCCAAGACTCGTTTGCGGAAACCGGGGAGCTGTTTTTT | CASSQDSFAETGELFF
. | TRBJ2-3 | TRBV18 | . | 14 | TGTGCCAGCTCACCCCTAGCGATGACAGATACGCAGTATTTT | CASSPLAMTDTQYF
. | TRBJ2-2 | TRBV2 | TRBD1 | 16 | TGTGCCAGTAAGCTGACCGGGACAGGGTACGCCGGGGAGCTGTTTTTT | CASKLTGTGYAGELFF
. | TRBJ1-5 | TRBV19 | . | 15 | TGTGCCAGTAGTCCCGGGACTCATGGGGGTCAGCCCCAGCATTTT | CASSPGTHGGQPQHF
. | TRBJ1-2 | TRBV5-1 | TRBD1 | 15 | TGCGCCAGCAGCCCGGACAGGGCCCCTTACTATGGCTACACCTTC | CASSPDRAPYYGYTF
. | TRBJ2-3 | TRBV9 | TRBD2 | 14 | TGTGCCAGCAGCGTATCCAGCGGGAGCGATACGCAGTATTTT | CASSVSSGSDTQYF
. | TRBJ1-4 | TRBV28 | TRBD1 | 16 | TGTGCCAGCAGGGCCGGGACAGGGGTAGCGTATGAAAAACTGTTTTTT | CASRAGTGVAYEKLFF
. | TRBJ2-7 | TRBV10-2 | TRBD1 | 17 | TGCGCCAGCAGTGAACCAGAGGACAGGTCACCACCCTACGAGCAGTACTTC | CASSEPEDRSPPYEQYF
. | TRBJ2-3 | TRBV4-3 | . | 17 | TGCGCCAGCAGCCAAGTTTATGCTCCACAGCGGACAGATACGCAGTATTTT | CASSQVYAPQRTDTQYF
. | TRBJ2-7 | TRBV5-1 | TRBD2 | 16 | TGCGCCAGCAGCTTGCTAGCGGGAGGCTTCTCCTACGAGCAGTACTTC | CASSLLAGGFSYEQYF
. | TRBJ1-3 | TRBV5-3 | TRBD1 | 17 | TGTGCCAGAAGCAATCCGGGACAGGGATTCTCTGGAAACACCATATATTTT | CARSNPGQGFSGNTIYF
. | TRBJ2-2 | TRBV4-1 | TRBD1 | 15 | TGCGCCAGCAGCCACCGGGACAGGGATAACGGGGAGCTGTTTTTT | CASSHRDRDNGELFF
. | TRBJ1-5 | TRBV2 | TRBD1 | 14 | TGTGCCAGCGGTGAGACAGGGGAAGGTCAGCCCCAGCATTTT | CASGETGEGQPQHF
. | TRBJ1-6 | TRBV3-1/TRBV3-2 | TRBD1 | 12 | TGTGCCGGGGGTAACAGGGGGGCACCCCTCCACTTT | CAGGNRGAPLHF
. | TRBJ2-7 | TRBV30 | . | 18 | TGTGCCTGGAGTCCTGGCCTCTACGGGAGTTTCTCGTTTCGCGAGCAGTACTTC | CAWSPGLYGSFSFREQYF
few | TRBJ2-2 | TRBV5-1 | TRBD2 | 14 | TGCGCCAGTGGACTAGCGGGAATCCCCGGGGAGCTGTTTTTT | CASGLAGIPGELFF
. | TRBJ2-3 | TRBV27 | . | 15 | TGTGCCAGCAGCCATTCCCGACAGCACACAGATACGCAGTATTTT | CASSHSRQHTDTQYF
few | TRBJ2-7 | TRBV9 | . | 14 | TGTGCCAGCAGTACGGGGCTAGCGAACTACGAGCAGTACTTC | CASSTGLANYEQYF
. | TRBJ2-7 | TRBV6-1 | . | 16 | TGTGCCAGCAGTGAAATTTCGGGACTCTACTCCTACGAGCAGTACTTC | CASSEISGLYSYEQYF
. | TRBJ1-2 | TRBV29-1 | TRBD1 | 12 | TGCAGCGTTGAAGCCGACAGGGCCGGAGGAGGATTC | CSVEADRAGGGF
. | TRBJ1-1 | TRBV7-3 | . | 13 | TGTGCCAGCAGCCGACAGGCGAACACTGAAGCTTTCTTT | CASSRQANTEAFF